These T cell receptor beta chains were read from a single sample in a study of PD-1 blockade in classical Hodgkin lymphoma. Some clones are missing from TCRdb's copy, which holds only in-frame ones; the method was immunoSEQ multiplex PCR. The repertoire consists of around 3,000 clones, with about 83% occurring once and the leading ten covering roughly 2.6%. The sequenced material came from CD4+ T cells from blood. These receptors all stem from a human donor with classical Hodgkin lymphoma. Both conserved end residues are part of each CDR3. Each record gives: V gene, J gene, CDR3 length, D gene, clone size, CDR3 protein, CDR3 DNA. The D gene is left open where the match is weak. Clone size appears in some rows only: once, few, many, or a class for an expanded clone.

v_call: TRBV28; j_call: TRBJ2-7; cdr3_length: 13; d_call: -; clone_size: -; cdr3_aa: CASSPPGYYEQYF; cdr3_nt: TGTGCCAGCAGCCCTCCAGGGTACTACGAGCAGTACTTC
v_call: TRBV7-9; j_call: TRBJ2-7; cdr3_length: 14; d_call: TRBD2; clone_size: -; cdr3_aa: CASGTSGSLNEQYF; cdr3_nt: TGTGCCAGCGGTACGAGCGGGAGTCTCAACGAGCAGTACTTC
v_call: TRBV9; j_call: TRBJ2-5; cdr3_length: 16; d_call: TRBD2; clone_size: -; cdr3_aa: CASSVESGGASETQYF; cdr3_nt: TGTGCCAGCAGCGTAGAAAGCGGGGGGGCCTCGGAGACCCAGTACTTC
v_call: TRBV5-1; j_call: TRBJ1-2; cdr3_length: 13; d_call: -; clone_size: -; cdr3_aa: CASSLTGDYGYTF; cdr3_nt: TGCGCCAGCAGCTTGACTGGGGACTATGGCTACACCTTC
v_call: TRBV5-1; j_call: TRBJ1-4; cdr3_length: 16; d_call: TRBD1; clone_size: -; cdr3_aa: CASSWDRRVTNEKLFF; cdr3_nt: TGCGCCAGCAGCTGGGACAGGAGGGTAACTAATGAAAAACTGTTTTTT
v_call: TRBV2; j_call: TRBJ1-3; cdr3_length: 16; d_call: -; clone_size: -; cdr3_aa: CASSERSPREGNTIYF; cdr3_nt: TGTGCCAGCAGTGAACGATCCCCCCGGGAGGGAAACACCATATATTTT
v_call: TRBV19; j_call: TRBJ1-4; cdr3_length: 14; d_call: -; clone_size: -; cdr3_aa: CASSIEVSNEKLFF; cdr3_nt: TGTGCCAGTAGTATTGAAGTTAGTAATGAAAAACTGTTTTTT
v_call: TRBV10-2; j_call: TRBJ2-1; cdr3_length: 14; d_call: -; clone_size: -; cdr3_aa: CASSSSGEHNEQFF; cdr3_nt: TGCGCCAGCAGTTCGTCAGGGGAGCACAATGAGCAGTTCTTC
v_call: TRBV19; j_call: TRBJ2-3; cdr3_length: 14; d_call: -; clone_size: -; cdr3_aa: CASRAPGPTDTQYF; cdr3_nt: TGTGCCAGTAGGGCTCCCGGGCCCACAGATACGCAGTATTTT
v_call: TRBV2; j_call: TRBJ2-7; cdr3_length: 14; d_call: -; clone_size: -; cdr3_aa: CASSESGLRGEQYF; cdr3_nt: TGTGCCAGCAGTGAATCGGGGTTACGGGGCGAGCAGTACTTC
v_call: TRBV2; j_call: TRBJ2-3; cdr3_length: 15; d_call: TRBD2; clone_size: -; cdr3_aa: CASSQGGGGGDTQYF; cdr3_nt: TGTGCCAGCAGTCAGGGCGGGGGGGGCGGAGATACGCAGTATTTT
v_call: TRBV18; j_call: TRBJ1-4; cdr3_length: 14; d_call: -; clone_size: -; cdr3_aa: CASSPGTGNEKLFF; cdr3_nt: TGTGCCAGCTCACCGGGGACGGGTAATGAAAAACTGTTTTTT
v_call: TRBV2; j_call: TRBJ2-3; cdr3_length: 14; d_call: -; clone_size: few; cdr3_aa: CASSNLRSPDTQYF; cdr3_nt: TGTGCCAGCAGTAACCTTAGGTCCCCAGATACGCAGTATTTT
v_call: TRBV28; j_call: TRBJ1-1; cdr3_length: 11; d_call: -; clone_size: -; cdr3_aa: CASRLNTEAFF; cdr3_nt: TGTGCCAGCAGGTTGAACACTGAAGCTTTCTTT
v_call: TRBV30; j_call: TRBJ1-1; cdr3_length: 16; d_call: TRBD1; clone_size: -; cdr3_aa: CAWRERVPGGDTEAFF; cdr3_nt: TGTGCCTGGAGGGAAAGAGTTCCAGGGGGGGACACTGAAGCTTTCTTT
v_call: TRBV18; j_call: TRBJ2-7; cdr3_length: 15; d_call: -; clone_size: -; cdr3_aa: CASSPYEGRTYEQYF; cdr3_nt: TGTGCCAGCTCACCTTACGAGGGGAGGACCTACGAGCAGTACTTC
v_call: TRBV19; j_call: TRBJ1-4; cdr3_length: 14; d_call: TRBD1; clone_size: -; cdr3_aa: CASSPTGDNEKLFF; cdr3_nt: TGTGCCAGTAGTCCAACAGGGGATAATGAAAAACTGTTTTTT
v_call: TRBV18; j_call: TRBJ2-5; cdr3_length: 15; d_call: TRBD2; clone_size: once; cdr3_aa: CASSPGGRAEETQYF; cdr3_nt: TGTGCCAGCTCACCGGGCGGGAGGGCTGAAGAGACCCAGTACTTC
v_call: TRBV6-6; j_call: TRBJ1-1; cdr3_length: 12; d_call: -; clone_size: -; cdr3_aa: CASRTPRTEAFF; cdr3_nt: TGTGCCAGCAGGACCCCGAGGACTGAAGCTTTCTTT
v_call: TRBV6-1; j_call: TRBJ2-2; cdr3_length: 15; d_call: TRBD1; clone_size: -; cdr3_aa: CASSYRGRDTGELFF; cdr3_nt: TGTGCCAGCAGCTACAGGGGGAGAGACACCGGGGAGCTGTTTTTT
v_call: TRBV16; j_call: TRBJ2-7; cdr3_length: 14; d_call: -; clone_size: -; cdr3_aa: CASSPGGGYYEQYF; cdr3_nt: TGTGCCAGCAGCCCCGGAGGGGGCTACTACGAGCAGTACTTC
v_call: TRBV5-6; j_call: TRBJ2-2; cdr3_length: 15; d_call: TRBD2; clone_size: -; cdr3_aa: CASSYSGGNTGELFF; cdr3_nt: TGTGCCAGCAGCTATAGCGGGGGGAACACCGGGGAGCTGTTTTTT
v_call: TRBV7-9; j_call: TRBJ1-5; cdr3_length: 14; d_call: -; clone_size: -; cdr3_aa: CASSSWDALGPQHF; cdr3_nt: TGTGCCAGCAGCTCCTGGGACGCCCTAGGGCCCCAGCATTTT
v_call: TRBV2; j_call: TRBJ2-3; cdr3_length: 14; d_call: TRBD1; clone_size: -; cdr3_aa: CASSADRVTDTQYF; cdr3_nt: TGTGCCAGCAGTGCTGACAGGGTCACAGATACGCAGTATTTT